The 11 T cell receptor beta chains below come from one sample, sequenced in a study of blood T cell repertoires in COVID-19. Assay used: immunoSEQ multiplex PCR; TCRdb lists only in-frame clones, some missing. The sample has about 140,000 clones, around 86% seen once. Sequenced input: peripheral blood. The receptors shown here come from a human donor in a cohort sampled during active COVID-19.

This chain joins TRBV27 and TRBJ1-5; TRBD1 might be the D (5 bases). This CDR3 comprises 12 residues. The germline V gene encodes CDR1 MNHEY and CDR2 SMNVEV (reference sequence). The V end lost 6 bases, the J end lost 6 bases, and 9 bases lay between the germline ends. The CDR3 sequence is CASSGGGQPQHF. CDR3 bases: TGTGCCAGCAGCGGGGGGGGTCAGCCCCAGCATTTT.

The chain combines TRBV2 with TRBJ2-7; 9 bases agree with TRBD2. CDR1 and CDR2 (germline): SNHLY, FYNNEI. Trimming cost V 2 bases and J 4 bases; bases outside gene matches: 6. The CDR3 has 15 residues. The CDR3 sequence: CASSESAGGQYEQYF. CDR3 in DNA: TGTGCCAGCAGTGAATCGGCGGGAGGGCAATACGAGCAGTACTTC.

This chain uses TRBV2 with TRBJ2-1, with unresolved D. V was shortened by 5 bases and J by 10 bases, with 6 bases between the two germline ends. Germline lookup yields CDR1 SNHLY and CDR2 FYNNEI. The CDR3 sequence is 10 residues long. CDR3 loop: CASSILEQFF. The CDR3 DNA is TGTGCCAGCAGTATTCTGGAGCAGTTCTTC.

J is TRBJ1-2 and V is TRBV28, with 12 bases matching TRBD1. This CDR3 region has 14 residues. Trimming cost V 10 bases and J 7 bases; bases outside gene matches: 10. Germline V gene lookup returns CDR1 MDHEN and CDR2 SYDVKM. The CDR3 region has the DNA TGTGCCACCCTGTGGCGGGACAGGGGGCTTGGCTACACCTTC. As protein: CATLWRDRGLGYTF.

Here the CDR3 DNA reads TGTGCCAGCTCACCTGCGAGCTCCTATAATTCACCCCTCCACTTT. Amino acids: CASSPASSYNSPLHF. This chain links TRBV18 with TRBJ1-6, with D unclear. This CDR3 is 15 amino acids long. V was cut by 3 bases and J by 0 bases, with 6 bases left in between. Germline V gene data show CDR1 as KGHSH and CDR2 as LQKENI.

The CDR3 reads CASRILSSNQPQHF. CDR3 DNA sequence: TGTGCCAGCAGGATTTTGAGTAGCAATCAGCCCCAGCATTTT. The chain uses TRBV21-1 and TRBJ1-5. TRBV21-1 is given as a pseudogene. The CDR3 has 14 amino acids.

The rearrangement joins TRBV29-1 to TRBJ1-1; D ambiguous. The CDR3 runs 13 residues. V was pared by 5 bases and J by 1 base, with 11 bases between. In germline, CDR1 is SQVTM, CDR2 ANQGSEA. CDR3 DNA sequence: TGCAGCGTTCCGAGGGAGGGGAACACTGAAGCTTTCTTT. The encoded protein is CSVPREGNTEAFF. The whole variable domain, filled in from reference TRBV29-1 and TRBJ1-1, reads SAVISQKPSRDICQRGTSLTIQCQVDSQVTMMFWYRQQPGQSLTLIATANQGSEATYESGFVIDKFPISRPNLTFSTLTVSNMSPEDSSIYLCSVPREGNTEAFFGQGTRLTVV.

The chain employs TRBV30 and TRBJ1-2; TRBD1 matches 7 bases. CDR1 GTSNPN and CDR2 SVGIG come from the germline V gene (reference sequence). After removal of 2 bases from V and 7 bases from J, the junction contained 4 bases not matched to a gene. The CDR3 totals 12 residues. The CDR3 nucleotides are TGTGCCTGGAGTAGACACAGGGGTGGCTACACCTTC. Translated, it gives CAWSRHRGGYTF.

This chain links TRBV25-1 with TRBJ1-2; TRBD1 matches 7 bases. Germline CDR1 MGHDK, CDR2 SYGVNS. Trimming removed 7 bases from V and 5 bases from J; junction bases left unmatched: 13. CDR3 length: 15 amino acids. The CDR3 nucleotides read TGTGCCAGCACGTTTAAACAGGGGCTTTGGTATGGCTACACCTTC. Residues: CASTFKQGLWYGYTF.

The chain couples TRBV14 to TRBJ2-2; D gene ambiguous. There are 14 residues in the CDR3. The V end was cut by 1 base, the J end by 6 bases, with 9 bases between. Germline V gene lookup returns CDR1 SGHDN and CDR2 FVKESK. As DNA, the CDR3 is TGTGCCAGCAGCCAAGTCATATCGGCCGGGGAGCTGTTTTTT. Encoded protein: CASSQVISAGELFF.

This chain connects TRBV7-2 to TRBJ1-5; perhaps TRBD1 as D (5 bases). V lost 5 bases, J lost 2 bases, and 19 bases lay in between. Germline V gene sequence: CDR1 SGHTA, CDR2 FQGNSA. The CDR3 consists of 17 residues. CDR3 nucleotide sequence: TGTGCCAGCAGCCCCCAACCCCCAGGGCTTGGCAATCAGCCCCAGCATTTT. Translated, it gives CASSPQPPGLGNQPQHF.